The 12 T cell receptor beta chains presented below share a single source sample, sequenced in a study of CD8 T cells in Susac syndrome. It was with random hexamers that about 0.45 to 1 ug RNA was reverse transcribed. TCRdb re-called the immunoSEQ multiplex PCR reads with MiXCR, one entry per CDR3 protein. Here the sample spans about 200,000 distinct CDR3 sequences, roughly 96% being singletons. The source material was CD4+ T cells from PBMCs. Receptors originate from a human donor in good health.

This sequence joins TRBV30 and TRBJ2-1; a possible D gene is TRBD2 (5 bases). The CDR3 is made up of 12 amino acids. Germline CDR1 reads GTSNPN; CDR2 reads SVGIG (reference sequence). Between the trimmed V and J ends, which lost 0 bases and 10 bases, there was a span of 10 bases. CDR3 amino acids: CAWSVSLAEQFF. CDR3 in DNA: TGTGCCTGGAGTGTATCCCTAGCAGAGCAGTTCTTC.

V is TRBV4-3 and J is TRBJ2-7, with a weak D call TRBD2 (6 bases). Germline CDR1 is LGHNA and CDR2 is YSLEER. The germline V and J ends were trimmed by 0 bases and 7 bases, with 19 bases remaining between them. CDR3 length equals 16 residues. CDR3: CASSQEHRPGGREQYF. The CDR3 bases are TGCGCCAGCAGCCAAGAACATCGTCCTGGAGGGAGGGAGCAGTACTTC.

The chain links TRBV12-3 or TRBV12-4 to TRBJ2-1, with 12 bases lining up with TRBD2. The J segment lost 10 bases and the V segment lost 4 bases, leaving 8 bases of the junction unmatched. The CDR3 totals 15 residues. The CDR3 nucleotides are TGTGCCAGCAGTTCCTCTAGCGGGGGGGCCTTGGAGCAGTTCTTC. Translation: CASSSSSGGALEQFF.

The DNA for the CDR3 is TGTGCCAGCAGCTCCGGACTAGCGGGGAAGCAGTTCTTC. It codes for CASSSGLAGKQFF. The chain carries TRBV12-3 or TRBV12-4 and TRBJ2-1; TRBD2 matches 12 bases. There are 13 residues in the CDR3. J gave up 11 bases and V 6 bases, and 5 bases lay outside the gene matches.

The chain couples TRBV3-1 to TRBJ2-1, with 8 bases that match TRBD2. The length of the CDR3 is 15 residues. V shed 5 bases, J shed 7 bases, and the junction held 10 bases outside the gene matches. The germline V gene encodes CDR1 LGHDT and CDR2 YNNKEL (reference sequence). The CDR3 is CASSFRGGVKNEQFF. DNA for the CDR3: TGTGCCAGCAGCTTCCGGGGGGGGGTTAAGAATGAGCAGTTCTTC.

This clonotype was picked up one time. The V gene is TRBV6-1, the J gene TRBJ2-7; 10 bases match TRBD1. J gave up 6 bases and V 5 bases, and 4 bases lay outside the gene matches. The germline gives CDR1 MNHNS, CDR2 SASEGT. The CDR3 is 13 amino acids. This CDR3 reads CASSLDRGIEQYV. The CDR3 nucleotides read TGTGCCAGCAGTCTGGACAGGGGGATCGAGCAGTACGTC.

The chain combines TRBV12-3 or TRBV12-4 with TRBJ2-6, with no clear D. V lost 4 bases, J lost 8 bases, and 6 bases lay in between. This CDR3 spans 12 amino acids. Here the CDR3 DNA reads TGTGCCAGCAGTTCTCGCTCCAACGTCCTGACTTTC. Residues: CASSSRSNVLTF.

This clonotype was seen just once. The CDR3 is CSALGTDTQYF. DNA of the CDR3: TGCAGTGCTTTGGGAACAGATACGCAGTATTTT. This chain links TRBV20-1 with TRBJ2-3; the D is unclear. The CDR3 spans 11 residues. Germline CDR1 DFQATT, CDR2 SNEGSKA (reference sequence). Trimming took off 5 bases at V and 3 bases at J, with 6 bases between the two ends.

This chain connects TRBV29-1 to TRBJ1-2; D possibly corresponds to TRBD1 (6 bases). Germline assignment: CDR1 SQVTM and CDR2 ANQGSEA. CDR3 length: 11 amino acids. V lost 7 bases to trimming and J lost 4 bases, with 10 bases between them. The CDR3 sequence is CSARQVYGYTF. The CDR3 region has the DNA TGCAGCGCTCGACAGGTCTATGGCTACACCTTC.

The V and J genes are TRBV7-9 and TRBJ2-1, with 9 nucleotides matching TRBD2. Germline CDR1 reads SEHNR; CDR2 reads FQNEAQ (reference sequence). This CDR3 comprises 18 residues. The trim removed 6 bases at V and 3 bases at J, leaving 15 bases unmatched. The chain's CDR3 is CASRLTWAKREDYNEQFF. CDR3 in DNA: TGTGCCAGCAGATTAACCTGGGCCAAGCGGGAGGACTACAATGAGCAGTTCTTC.

V usage is TRBV20-1 and J usage is TRBJ2-3; TRBD2 agrees at 11 bases. The CDR3 is 16 residues long. V shed 3 bases and J 3 bases; nucleotides not matched to a gene: 8. Germline CDR1 is DFQATT and CDR2 is SNEGSKA (reference sequence). The CDR3 DNA reads as TGCAGTGCTAGTCTGGGCGGACTAGCGGGTACAGATACGCAGTATTTT. This sequence encodes CSASLGGLAGTDTQYF.

The chain joins TRBV7-9 to TRBJ2-7; tentatively, D is TRBD2 (6 bases). CDR3 length: 15 amino acids. V shed 4 bases and J shed 3 bases, with 16 bases lying between them. In germline, CDR1 is SEHNR, CDR2 FQNEAQ (reference sequence). The CDR3 region is CASSSPSGGGYEQYV. Written as DNA, the CDR3 is TGTGCCAGCAGCTCGCCTAGTGGGGGAGGCTACGAGCAGTACGTC.